A selection of T cell receptor beta chains follows, all from one sample in a study of T cell responses to AZD1222 COVID-19 vaccine. Method: immunoSEQ multiplex PCR; TCRdb's copy keeps in-frame clones and lacks some. The sample lists fewer than 150,000 clones, about 93% occurring once. Specimen: peripheral blood, collected on day 0 of AZD1222 vaccination. The receptors were sampled from an adult in good health. Both conserved end residues are part of each CDR3. Each record gives: V gene, J gene, D gene, clone size, CDR3 protein, CDR3 DNA. A D gene is named only where the DNA matches it firmly. Clone size appears in some rows only: once, few, many, or a class for an expanded clone.

V: TRBV7-7
J: TRBJ2-5
D: .
size: .
CDR3: CASSLAQSAQETQYF
DNA: TGTGCCAGCAGCTTAGCGCAGTCCGCCCAAGAGACCCAGTACTTC

V: TRBV9
J: TRBJ1-3
D: .
size: .
CDR3: CASSVEGRSSGNTIYF
DNA: TGTGCCAGCAGCGTAGAAGGTCGGAGCTCTGGAAACACCATATATTTT

V: TRBV12-3/TRBV12-4
J: TRBJ1-6
D: .
size: few
CDR3: CASIGLTRSPLHF
DNA: TGTGCCAGCATAGGTCTAACCCGCTCACCCCTCCACTTT

V: TRBV25-1
J: TRBJ1-1
D: .
size: .
CDR3: CASSQGGAGAFF
DNA: TGTGCCAGCTCTCAAGGGGGGGCCGGAGCTTTCTTT

V: TRBV9
J: TRBJ1-2
D: .
size: .
CDR3: CASSVGTGGVDYGYTF
DNA: TGTGCCAGCAGCGTAGGGACGGGCGGGGTCGACTATGGCTACACCTTC

V: TRBV7-9
J: TRBJ2-5
D: .
size: .
CDR3: CASSYMGAGETQYF
DNA: TGTGCCAGCAGCTACATGGGGGCAGGGGAGACCCAGTACTTC

V: TRBV5-4
J: TRBJ2-4
D: .
size: .
CDR3: CASSLEGVMGKNIQYF
DNA: TGTGCCAGCAGCTTGGAAGGAGTCATGGGGAAAAACATTCAGTACTTC

V: TRBV6-1
J: TRBJ2-7
D: .
size: .
CDR3: CASSEPGGLGYEQYF
DNA: TGTGCCAGCAGTGAACCCGGGGGTCTCGGCTACGAGCAGTACTTC

V: TRBV12-3/TRBV12-4
J: TRBJ2-7
D: TRBD1
size: .
CDR3: CASSLTGSYEQYF
DNA: TGTGCCAGCAGTCTGACAGGGTCCTACGAGCAGTACTTC

V: TRBV11-2
J: TRBJ1-1
D: .
size: once
CDR3: CASSLDGQGTHTEAFF
DNA: TGTGCCAGCAGCTTAGACGGCCAGGGGACGCACACTGAAGCTTTCTTT

V: TRBV18
J: TRBJ1-4
D: .
size: .
CDR3: CASSPGGLSEKLFF
DNA: TGTGCCAGCTCACCAGGGGGTCTAAGTGAAAAACTGTTTTTT

V: TRBV28
J: TRBJ1-2
D: TRBD1
size: .
CDR3: CASRPQGAEDYGYTF
DNA: TGTGCCAGCAGACCTCAGGGGGCAGAGGATTATGGCTACACCTTC

V: TRBV2
J: TRBJ1-5
D: TRBD1
size: .
CDR3: CASSRGTGNDQPQHF
DNA: TGTGCCAGCAGTCGCGGGACAGGGAACGATCAGCCCCAGCATTTT

V: TRBV4-1
J: TRBJ2-2
D: TRBD1
size: .
CDR3: CASSQRGQGNTGELFF
DNA: TGCGCCAGCAGCCAACGGGGACAGGGGAACACCGGGGAGCTGTTTTTT

V: TRBV18
J: TRBJ2-5
D: .
size: .
CDR3: CASSPRTTIPETQYF
DNA: TGTGCCAGCTCACCAAGGACTACCATCCCAGAGACCCAGTACTTC

V: TRBV9
J: TRBJ2-3
D: TRBD2
size: once
CDR3: CASSVVASGGWYTQYF
DNA: TGTGCCAGCAGCGTAGTCGCCAGCGGGGGGTGGTATACGCAGTATTTT

V: TRBV19
J: TRBJ1-2
D: TRBD1
size: .
CDR3: CASSTDRSNYGYTF
DNA: TGTGCCAGTAGTACGGACAGGTCTAACTATGGCTACACCTTC

V: TRBV4-1
J: TRBJ1-4
D: .
size: .
CDR3: CASSQGDALNEKLFF
DNA: TGCGCCAGCAGCCAAGGGGACGCATTAAATGAAAAACTGTTTTTT

V: TRBV5-1
J: TRBJ2-5
D: .
size: .
CDR3: CASSYRTEETQYF
DNA: TGCGCCAGCAGCTATAGGACAGAGGAGACCCAGTACTTC

V: TRBV3-1/TRBV3-2
J: TRBJ2-7
D: .
size: .
CDR3: CASRDSYEQYF
DNA: TGTGCCAGCAGGGACAGCTACGAGCAGTACTTC

V: TRBV7-9
J: TRBJ1-1
D: .
size: .
CDR3: CASSPQGLQGAGLAFF
DNA: TGTGCCAGCAGCCCTCAGGGTCTGCAGGGAGCGGGTTTAGCTTTCTTT

V: TRBV7-8
J: TRBJ1-5
D: .
size: .
CDR3: CASSRGPAYYSNQPQHF
DNA: TGTGCCAGCAGTCGGGGGCCTGCCTACTATAGCAATCAGCCCCAGCATTTT

V: TRBV18
J: TRBJ2-1
D: .
size: .
CDR3: CASSPPSVRYNEQFF
DNA: TGTGCCAGCTCACCACCTAGCGTCAGATACAATGAGCAGTTCTTC

V: TRBV2
J: TRBJ1-1
D: TRBD1
size: .
CDR3: CASRQTGPTEAFF
DNA: TGTGCCAGCAGGCAGACAGGGCCCACTGAAGCTTTCTTT

V: TRBV6-5
J: TRBJ2-7
D: TRBD2
size: .
CDR3: CASSLSGGYEQYF
DNA: TGTGCCAGCAGCCTTAGCGGGGGATACGAGCAGTACTTC

V: TRBV29-1
J: TRBJ2-1
D: .
size: .
CDR3: CSVEPSHRAWNEQFF
DNA: TGCAGCGTTGAGCCCTCGCATAGGGCCTGGAATGAGCAGTTCTTC

V: TRBV29-1
J: TRBJ2-1
D: .
size: .
CDR3: CSSSLEPYEGRTFNEQFF
DNA: TGCAGCTCATCCTTGGAGCCGTATGAGGGAAGGACCTTCAATGAGCAGTTCTTC

V: TRBV19
J: TRBJ2-7
D: .
size: .
CDR3: CASSLRGASYEQYF
DNA: TGTGCCAGTAGCCTAAGGGGGGCCTCCTACGAGCAGTACTTC

V: TRBV9
J: TRBJ2-7
D: .
size: .
CDR3: CATSPGDDYEQYF
DNA: TGTGCCACCAGTCCGGGGGACGACTACGAGCAGTACTTC

V: TRBV7-9
J: TRBJ1-2
D: .
size: .
CDR3: CASSFRVDANYGYTF
DNA: TGTGCCAGCAGCTTTCGGGTCGATGCTAACTATGGCTACACCTTC